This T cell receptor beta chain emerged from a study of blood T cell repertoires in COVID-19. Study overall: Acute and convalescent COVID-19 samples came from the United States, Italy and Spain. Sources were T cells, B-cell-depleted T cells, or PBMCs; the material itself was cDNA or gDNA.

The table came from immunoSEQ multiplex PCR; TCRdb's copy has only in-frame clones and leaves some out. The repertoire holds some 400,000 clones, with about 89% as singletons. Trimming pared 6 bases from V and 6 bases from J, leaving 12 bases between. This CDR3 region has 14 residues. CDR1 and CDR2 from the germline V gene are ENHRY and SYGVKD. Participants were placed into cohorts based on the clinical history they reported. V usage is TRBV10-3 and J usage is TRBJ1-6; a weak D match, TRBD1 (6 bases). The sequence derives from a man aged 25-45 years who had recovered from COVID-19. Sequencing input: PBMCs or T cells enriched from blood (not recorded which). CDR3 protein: CAIRDSPTNSPLHF. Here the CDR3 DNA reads TGTGCCATCAGGGACAGTCCTACTAATTCACCCCTCCACTTT.